The present entry profiles one T cell receptor (beta chain) with its context. Germline assignment: CDR1 MDHEN and CDR2 SYDVKM. The CDR3 covers 17 residues. V lost 2 bases and J lost 4; bases outside the gene matches: 8. The entry originates in a study of blood T cell repertoires in COVID-19. Study-wide context: Sites in the United States, Italy and Spain provided acute and convalescent COVID-19 samples.

Sequenced by immunoSEQ multiplex PCR; TCRdb stores in-frame clones only, minus some. The table records fewer than 200,000 clones, more than 75% of them present only once. Sequencing was done on a sample of peripheral blood. V is TRBV28 and J is TRBJ2-2; TRBD2 matches 9 bases. The sequence came from a woman aged 60 to 75 with COVID-19, enrolled during active disease. In nucleotides, the CDR3 is TGTGCCAGCAGTTTAGATGGGGCGGGAGGGAGCACCGGGGAGCTGTTTTTT. Protein product: CASSLDGAGGSTGELFF.